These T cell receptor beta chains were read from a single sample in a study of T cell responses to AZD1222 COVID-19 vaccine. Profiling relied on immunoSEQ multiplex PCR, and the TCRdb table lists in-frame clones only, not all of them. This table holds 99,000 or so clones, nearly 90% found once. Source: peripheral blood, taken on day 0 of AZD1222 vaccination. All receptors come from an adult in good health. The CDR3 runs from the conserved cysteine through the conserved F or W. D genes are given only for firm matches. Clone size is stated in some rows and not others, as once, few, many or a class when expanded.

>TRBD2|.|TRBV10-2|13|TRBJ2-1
CASSESSGSIQFF
TGCGCCAGCAGTGAGAGTAGCGGGAGTATCCAGTTCTTC
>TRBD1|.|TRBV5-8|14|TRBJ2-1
CASIPQGASNEQFF
TGTGCCAGCATACCACAGGGGGCGAGCAATGAGCAGTTCTTC
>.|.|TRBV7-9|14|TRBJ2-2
CASSIGPGLGELFF
TGTGCCAGCAGCATAGGCCCAGGGCTGGGGGAGCTGTTTTTT
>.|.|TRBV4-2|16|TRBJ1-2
CASSQDLAGPHYGYTF
TGTGCCAGCAGCCAAGATCTCGCAGGGCCACACTATGGCTACACCTTC
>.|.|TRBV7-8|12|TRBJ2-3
CASSSNTDTQYF
TGTGCCAGCAGCTCGAACACAGATACGCAGTATTTT
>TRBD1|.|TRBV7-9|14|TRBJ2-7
CASSLGTGSDEQYF
TGTGCCAGCAGCTTAGGGACAGGTAGCGACGAGCAGTACTTC
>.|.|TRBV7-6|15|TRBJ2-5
CASSPDGGRGETQYF
TGTGCCAGCAGCCCGGACGGGGGCCGGGGGGAGACCCAGTACTTC
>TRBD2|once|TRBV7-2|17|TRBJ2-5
CASSHRGSGRGGETQYF
TGTGCCAGCAGCCATAGGGGTAGCGGGAGAGGCGGGGAGACCCAGTACTTC
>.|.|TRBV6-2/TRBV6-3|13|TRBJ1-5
CASSFGHNQPQHF
TGTGCCAGCAGTTTCGGGCACAATCAGCCCCAGCATTTT
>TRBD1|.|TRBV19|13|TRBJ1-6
CASSTGGNSPLHF
TGTGCCAGTAGTACAGGGGGCAATTCACCCCTCCACTTT
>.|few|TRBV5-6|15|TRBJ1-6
CASSLAAGYNSPLHF
TGTGCCAGCAGCTTGGCGGCAGGCTATAATTCACCCCTCCACTTT
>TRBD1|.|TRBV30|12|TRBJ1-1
CAWAGGPAEAFF
TGTGCCTGGGCAGGGGGGCCCGCTGAAGCTTTCTTT
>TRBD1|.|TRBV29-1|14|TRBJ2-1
CSVGGTGVYNEQFF
TGCAGCGTTGGTGGGACAGGAGTATACAATGAGCAGTTCTTC
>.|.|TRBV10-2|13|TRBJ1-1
CASTHRSDTEAFF
TGCGCCAGCACCCACAGAAGCGACACTGAAGCTTTCTTT
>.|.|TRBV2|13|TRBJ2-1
CASSPTSFNEQFF
TGTGCCAGCAGCCCGACTAGTTTCAATGAGCAGTTCTTC
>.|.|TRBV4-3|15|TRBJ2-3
CASSQEHYSGDTQYF
TGCGCCAGCAGCCAAGAACATTACTCGGGAGATACGCAGTATTTT
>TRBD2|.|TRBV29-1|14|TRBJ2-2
CSALAGKNTGELFF
TGCAGCGCACTAGCGGGGAAAAACACCGGGGAGCTGTTTTTT
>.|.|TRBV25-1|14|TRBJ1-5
CASSEFERGQPQHF
TGTGCCAGCAGTGAATTCGAGAGAGGTCAGCCCCAGCATTTT
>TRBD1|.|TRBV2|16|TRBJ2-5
CASSEIPGQGQETQYF
TGTGCCAGCAGTGAGATTCCGGGACAGGGGCAAGAGACCCAGTACTTC
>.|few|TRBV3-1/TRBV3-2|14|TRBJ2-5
CASSHVLGIETQYF
TGTGCCAGCAGCCACGTTTTAGGGATAGAGACCCAGTACTTC
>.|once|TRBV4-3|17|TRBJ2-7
CASSQEIRRARSYEQYF
TGCGCCAGCAGCCAAGAGATCCGGCGGGCCCGCTCCTACGAGCAGTACTTC
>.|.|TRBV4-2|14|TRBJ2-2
CASSPGGDTGELFF
TGTGCCAGCAGCCCCGGTGGGGACACCGGGGAGCTGTTTTTT
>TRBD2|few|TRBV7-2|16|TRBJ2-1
CASSLVGLAGVDEQFF
TGTGCCAGCAGCTTAGTGGGGCTAGCGGGGGTTGATGAGCAGTTCTTC
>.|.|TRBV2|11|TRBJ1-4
CASSASEKLFF
TGTGCCAGCAGTGCTAGTGAAAAACTGTTTTTT
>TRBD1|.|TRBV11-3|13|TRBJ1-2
CASSGTANYGYTF
TGTGCCAGCAGCGGGACAGCCAACTATGGCTACACCTTC
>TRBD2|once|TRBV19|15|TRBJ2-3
CASRDTSGGAITQYF
TGTGCCAGTAGGGACACTAGCGGGGGGGCCATTACGCAGTATTTT
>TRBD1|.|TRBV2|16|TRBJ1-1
CASRRLTGQKNTEAFF
TGTGCCAGCAGGCGACTGACAGGGCAGAAGAACACTGAAGCTTTCTTT
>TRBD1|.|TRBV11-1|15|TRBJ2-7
CASSLLDRADPEQYF
TGTGCCAGCAGCCTCCTCGACAGGGCTGATCCCGAGCAGTACTTC
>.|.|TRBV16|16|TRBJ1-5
CASSQSMTGALGPQHF
TGTGCCAGCAGCCAATCGATGACAGGTGCCTTGGGGCCCCAGCATTTT
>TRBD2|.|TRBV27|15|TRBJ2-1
CASSLGGGWNNEQFF
TGTGCCAGCAGTTTAGGCGGGGGGTGGAACAATGAGCAGTTCTTC
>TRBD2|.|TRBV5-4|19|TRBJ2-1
CASSLAGLAGGSSYNEQFF
TGTGCCAGCAGCTTGGCGGGACTAGCGGGGGGAAGCTCCTACAATGAGCAGTTCTTC
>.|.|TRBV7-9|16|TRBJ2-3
CASSSGTLRGGDTQYF
TGTGCCAGCAGCTCGGGGACTCTTAGGGGTGGAGATACGCAGTATTTT
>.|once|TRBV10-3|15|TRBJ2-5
CAISESGGPGETQYF
TGTGCCATCAGTGAGTCCGGTGGCCCCGGGGAGACCCAGTACTTC